This note documents a single TCR beta chain sequence. Its antigen is unknown. Generated by immunoSEQ multiplex PCR, the TCRdb table keeps only in-frame clones and is missing some. The sample has about 2.4 million clones; 80% to 95% are singletons. This sample was taken from a study of shared clonotypes between healthy human individuals. Study-wide findings and caveats: Tissue TCR repertoires likely differ from these blood-only repertoires. Unshared clonotypes carried lower generation probabilities than those common to all four donors.

This CDR3 has 13 amino acids. CDR1 and CDR2 (germline): SGHRS, YFSETQ. Trimming pared 3 bases from V and 3 bases from J, leaving 10 bases between. The TCR was taken from a man aged 18 to 35 in good health. Some clones in this sample may be carry-over from other donors' samples. Sample: naive CD4+ T cells from PBMCs. Documented subset: CD45RA+ positively selected. The rearrangement joins TRBV5-1 to TRBJ2-7; maybe TRBD2 (5 bases). The CDR3 sequence: CASSSGNYYEQYF. The CDR3 DNA sequence: TGCGCCAGCAGCTCGGGGAATTACTACGAGCAGTACTTC.